The 21 T cell receptor beta chains listed next were all sequenced from one sample in a study of identical twins. Via MiXCR, TCRdb re-called the 5' RACE reads, giving one row per CDR3 protein. The sample contains roughly 1.6 million distinct CDR3 sequences, less than 35% of which appear only once. Sequenced: cord blood. The receptors here all came from a newborn girl in good health.

The rearrangement joins TRBV20-1 to TRBJ2-5, with D possibly being TRBD2 (6 bases). Per the germline V gene, CDR1 is DFQATT and CDR2 is SNEGSKA (reference sequence). V was shortened by 0 bases and J by 11 bases, with 19 bases between the two germline ends. The CDR3 extends over 14 amino acids. The CDR3: CSARDRRERDEQYF. The CDR3 DNA sequence: TGCAGTGCTAGAGATAGGAGGGAGAGGGATGAGCAGTACTTC.

On this clonotype itself: A much larger clone sits a single nucleotide away, making a read error possible. The chain uses TRBV7-2 and TRBJ2-1; 10 bases agree with TRBD1. The J call may be wrong; the DNA end is better matched by TRBJ2-7. Germline V gene sequence: CDR1 SGHTA, CDR2 FQGNSA. This CDR3 spans 18 amino acids. CDR3 region: CASSFRDRGLSSYNEQYF. CDR3 DNA sequence: TGTGCCAGCAGCTTCCGGGACAGGGGACTTAGCTCCTACAATGAGCAGTACTTC.

Remarks on this clonotype: This may be a read error, as it is one base from a much larger clone. The rearrangement links TRBV28 to TRBJ1-2; D possibly corresponds to TRBD1 (5 bases). Looked up from germline, CDR1 is MDHEN and CDR2 is SYDVKM. The CDR3 spans 14 residues. CDR3 loop: CARSLGRGYYGYTF. CDR3 DNA: TGTGCCCGCAGTTTGGGGAGGGGTTACTATGGCTACACCTTC.

The V gene is TRBV4-1, the J gene TRBJ1-4; D possibly corresponds to TRBD1 (5 bases). The ends were cut back, 1 base at V and 7 bases at J, with 13 bases in the middle. CDR1 is MGHRA and CDR2 is YSYEKL in the germline V gene. This CDR3 is 15 amino acids long. The chain's CDR3 is CASSQGGLQGEKLFF. The CDR3 DNA is TGCGCCAGCAGCCAAGGCGGCCTCCAGGGTGAAAAACTGTTTTTT.

In nucleotides, the CDR3 is TGTGCCAGCAGTCCCGATCAGAGGTGGTGGAAAAGATCTAGCACAGATACGCAGTATTTT. Encoded protein: CASSPDQRWWKRSSTDTQYF. V is TRBV2 and J is TRBJ2-3, with unresolved D. Trimming removed 5 bases from V and 0 bases from J, with 27 bases in between. There are 20 residues in the CDR3. Germline V gives CDR1 SNHLY, CDR2 FYNNEI.

This chain uses TRBV28 with TRBJ1-2; no firm D call. The V end was cut by 3 bases, the J end by 7 bases, with 3 bases between. In germline, CDR1 is MDHEN, CDR2 SYDVKM. The length of the CDR3 is 10 residues. The CDR3 is CASSFSGYTF. The DNA for the CDR3 is TGTGCCAGCAGTTTCAGTGGCTACACCTTC.

This clonotype showed up just a few times. The chain joins TRBV29-1 to TRBJ1-2; D not resolved. This CDR3 is 12 amino acids long. V lost 6 bases and J 8 bases, leaving 16 bases between the germline ends. The germline V gene encodes CDR1 SQVTM and CDR2 ANQGSEA. The CDR3 here is CSVITFGRGYTF. The CDR3 coding sequence is TGCAGCGTGATCACGTTCGGCCGGGGCTACACCTTC.

This clonotype was detected only once. At one boundary the junction diverges from the germline segment, which might be a read error. This CDR3 is CAGRPNRGPYEQYF. The CDR3 DNA reads TGCGCCGGCAGACCCAACAGGGGACCCTACGAGCAGTACTTC. This chain links TRBV5-1 with TRBJ2-5; TRBD1 matches 7 bases. The J call may be in error: the DNA end matches TRBJ2-7 better. This CDR3 spans 14 amino acids. Germline V CDR1 and CDR2: SGHRS, YFSETQ.

The sample holds a few counts of this clonotype. This sequence may be a read error, since a much larger clone differs from it by one base. V gene TRBV14 combines with J gene TRBJ1-1; D is ambiguous. V lost 2 bases to trimming and J lost 1 base, with 2 bases between them. CDR1 and CDR2 from the germline V gene are SGHDN and FVKESK. The CDR3 runs to 12 residues. The CDR3 DNA sequence: TGTGCCAGCAGCCAATGGAACACTGAAGCTTTCTTT. Amino acid sequence: CASSQWNTEAFF.

This chain uses TRBV10-3 with TRBJ2-3, with 12 positions matching TRBD1. Per germline, CDR1 ENHRY and CDR2 SYGVKD. With 8 bases clipped from V and 3 bases from J, the junction kept 15 bases outside the gene matches. The CDR3 is 18 residues long. The CDR3 here is CAIGEPGQGAVLTDTQYF. The CDR3 DNA is TGTGCCATCGGGGAACCGGGACAGGGGGCTGTTTTGACAGATACGCAGTATTTT.

This chain joins TRBV19 and TRBJ2-1; D gene uncertain. This CDR3 has 17 amino acids. Trimming took 5 bases from V and 0 from J, leaving 17 bases between them. Looked up from germline, CDR1 is LNHDA and CDR2 is SQIVND (reference sequence). This chain's CDR3 is CASSVTAVASSYNEQFF. The CDR3 DNA follows: TGTGCCAGTAGTGTCACGGCCGTAGCTAGCTCCTACAATGAGCAGTTCTTC.

This chain connects TRBV20-1 to TRBJ2-7, with 7 bases matching TRBD2. Germline values: CDR1 DFQATT, CDR2 SNEGSKA (reference sequence). The CDR3 consists of 14 residues. V was pared by 6 bases and J by 0 bases, with 8 bases of the junction left unmatched. The DNA for the CDR3 is TGCAGTGCCCGGCGAACTAGCGTCTCCTACGAGCAGTACTTC. This sequence encodes CSARRTSVSYEQYF.

The V and J genes are TRBV10-3 and TRBJ2-3, with 14 bases identical to TRBD2. The CDR3 covers 14 residues. Germline V gene lookup returns CDR1 ENHRY and CDR2 SYGVKD. Unmatched junction bases numbered 0, after V lost 6 bases and J lost 4 bases. The CDR3 DNA is TGTGCCATCAGGGGACTAGCGGGAGCAGATACGCAGTATTTT. Translation gives CAIRGLAGADTQYF.

This clonotype was seen only a few times. This rearrangement joins TRBV11-2 to TRBJ1-1, with a tentative D call TRBD1 (6 bases). Germline CDR1 reads SGHAT; CDR2 reads FQNNGV. The ends were cut back, 5 bases at V and 1 base at J, with 17 bases in the middle. The CDR3 has 16 amino acids. The CDR3 bases are TGTGCCAGCAGCCTGGACCAACAGGGTAGGAACACTGAAGCTTTCTTT. Amino acid sequence: CASSLDQQGRNTEAFF.

The rearrangement links TRBV6-1 to TRBJ2-4; 7 nucleotides line up with TRBD2. Germline CDR1 is MNHNS and CDR2 is SASEGT. V dropped 4 bases and J dropped 7; count of bases not matched to a gene: 7. The CDR3 has 14 amino acids. CDR3 amino acids: CASSVGRGGNIQYF. In DNA, the CDR3 is TGTGCCAGCAGTGTAGGTCGGGGAGGGAACATTCAGTACTTC.

The chain joins TRBV5-1 to TRBJ2-3; D call uncertain. Per germline, CDR1 SGHRS and CDR2 YFSETQ. The length of the CDR3 is 12 residues. Trimming left V 7 bases short and J 5 bases short, with 11 bases between. The CDR3 DNA reads as TGCGCCAGCGCCGACCTGGGAGATACGCAGTATTTT. As protein: CASADLGDTQYF.

This clonotype was observed a few times. The gene calls are TRBV20-1 and TRBJ1-6, with D perhaps TRBD1 (6 bases). The length of the CDR3 is 14 residues. Germline lookup yields CDR1 DFQATT and CDR2 SNEGSKA (reference sequence). The V end was cut by 7 bases, the J end by 4 bases, with 14 bases between. CDR3 amino acids: CSVFGQIYNSPLHF. The CDR3 coding sequence is TGCAGTGTTTTCGGACAGATTTATAATTCACCCCTCCACTTT.

The chain carries TRBV7-2 and TRBJ2-7; 8 positions agree with TRBD1. The end of the DNA aligns better with TRBJ2-5, so the J call may be wrong. From germline, CDR1 is SGHTA and CDR2 FQGNSA. The CDR3 has 14 residues. CDR3 sequence: CASSFYTGGETQYF. DNA of the CDR3: TGTGCCAGCAGCTTTTATACAGGGGGGGAGACCCAGTACTTC.

This clonotype occurred a few times. The V gene is TRBV3-1, the J gene TRBJ1-2; possible D gene TRBD1, 6 bases. The V end lost 1 base, the J end lost 8 bases, and 11 bases lay between the germline ends. The CDR3 runs 13 residues. CDR1 LGHDT and CDR2 YNNKEL come from the germline V gene (reference sequence). CDR3 sequence: CASSQVQGTGYTF. The CDR3 DNA reads as TGTGCCAGCAGCCAAGTTCAGGGGACAGGCTACACCTTC.

A remark on this clonotype: The conserved final phenylalanine or tryptophan is absent from the CDR3, which likely points to a read error. It is unclear where the CDR3 begins or ends on the DNA, so no DNA is shown, and the CDR3 is as TCRdb lists it. The chain combines TRBV12-3 or TRBV12-4 with TRBJ2-3; the table's D call TRBD2 went unverified against the DNA. The CDR3 spans 15 amino acids, including both terminal residues. CDR3 protein: CASSAGTSSTDMEYS.

The chain combines TRBV20-1 with TRBJ2-3; D assignment may be TRBD1 or TRBD2 (5 bases each). With 5 bases removed from V and 6 bases from J, the gap between germline ends came to 15 bases. Germline CDR1 DFQATT, CDR2 SNEGSKA (reference sequence). The CDR3 is 13 amino acids. The CDR3 region is CSAHRDRQDTQYF. The CDR3 DNA is TGCAGTGCTCACCGGGACCGACAGGATACGCAGTATTTT.